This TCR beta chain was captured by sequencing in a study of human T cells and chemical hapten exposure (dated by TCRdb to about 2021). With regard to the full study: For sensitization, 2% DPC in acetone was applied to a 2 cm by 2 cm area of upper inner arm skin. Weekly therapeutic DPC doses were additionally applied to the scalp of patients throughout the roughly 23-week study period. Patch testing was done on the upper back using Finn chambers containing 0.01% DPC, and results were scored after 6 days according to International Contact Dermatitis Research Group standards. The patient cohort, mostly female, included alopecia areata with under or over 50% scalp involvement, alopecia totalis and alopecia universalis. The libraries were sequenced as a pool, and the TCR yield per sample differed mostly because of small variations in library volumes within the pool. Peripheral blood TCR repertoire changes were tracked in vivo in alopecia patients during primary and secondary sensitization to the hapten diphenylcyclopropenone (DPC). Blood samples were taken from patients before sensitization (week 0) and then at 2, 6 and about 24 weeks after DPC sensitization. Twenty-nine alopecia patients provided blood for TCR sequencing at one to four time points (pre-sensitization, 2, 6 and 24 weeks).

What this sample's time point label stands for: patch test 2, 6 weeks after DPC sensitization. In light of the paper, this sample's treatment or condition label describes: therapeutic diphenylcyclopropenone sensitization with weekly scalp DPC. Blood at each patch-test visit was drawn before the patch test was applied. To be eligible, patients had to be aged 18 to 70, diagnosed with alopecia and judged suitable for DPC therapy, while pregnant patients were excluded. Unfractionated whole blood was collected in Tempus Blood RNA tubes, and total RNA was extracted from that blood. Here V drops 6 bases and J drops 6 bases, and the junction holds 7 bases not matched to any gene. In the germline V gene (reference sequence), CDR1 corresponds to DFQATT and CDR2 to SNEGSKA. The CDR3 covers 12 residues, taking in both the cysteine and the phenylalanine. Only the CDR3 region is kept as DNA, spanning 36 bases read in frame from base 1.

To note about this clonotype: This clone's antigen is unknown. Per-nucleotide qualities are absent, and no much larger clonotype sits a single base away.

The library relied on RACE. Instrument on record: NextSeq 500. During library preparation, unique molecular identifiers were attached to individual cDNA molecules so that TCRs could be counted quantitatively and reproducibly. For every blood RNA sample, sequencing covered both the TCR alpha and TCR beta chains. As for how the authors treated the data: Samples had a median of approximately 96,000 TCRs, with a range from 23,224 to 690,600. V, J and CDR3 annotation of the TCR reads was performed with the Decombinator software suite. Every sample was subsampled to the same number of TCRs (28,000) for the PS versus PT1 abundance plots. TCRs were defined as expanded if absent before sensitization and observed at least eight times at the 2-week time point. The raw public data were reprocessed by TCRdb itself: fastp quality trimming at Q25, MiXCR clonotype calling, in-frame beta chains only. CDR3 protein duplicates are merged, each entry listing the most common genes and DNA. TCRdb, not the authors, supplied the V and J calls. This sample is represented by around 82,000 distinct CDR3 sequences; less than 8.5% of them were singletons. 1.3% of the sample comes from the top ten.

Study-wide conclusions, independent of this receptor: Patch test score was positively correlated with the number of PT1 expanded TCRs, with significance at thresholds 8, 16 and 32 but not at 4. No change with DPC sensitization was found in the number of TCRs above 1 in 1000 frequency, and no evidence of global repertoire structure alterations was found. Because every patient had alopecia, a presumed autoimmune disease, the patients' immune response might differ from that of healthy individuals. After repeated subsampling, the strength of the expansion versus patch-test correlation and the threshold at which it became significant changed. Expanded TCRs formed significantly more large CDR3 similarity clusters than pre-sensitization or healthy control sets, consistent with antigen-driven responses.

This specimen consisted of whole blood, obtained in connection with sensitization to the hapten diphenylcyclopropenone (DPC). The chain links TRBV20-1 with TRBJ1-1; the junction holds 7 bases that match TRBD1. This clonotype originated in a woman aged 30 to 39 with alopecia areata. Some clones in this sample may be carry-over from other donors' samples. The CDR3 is CSAKNRGAEAFF. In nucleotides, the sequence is TGCAGTGCCAAGAACAGGGGTGCTGAAGCTTTCTTT.